A single sample is the source of the 7 T cell receptor beta chains below, sequenced in a study of T cell clones after liver transplantation. Assay: immunoSEQ multiplex PCR; the TCRdb copy retains only in-frame clones and omits some. In the table there are more than 15,000 clones, 80% to 90% of which are singletons. The sample consisted of CD8+ T cells from blood, taken before liver transplant. These receptor sequences come from a human donor who received a liver transplant.

The V and J genes are TRBV9 and TRBJ2-7, with 7 bases matching TRBD2. Germline lookup yields CDR1 SGDLS and CDR2 YYNGEE. V dropped 0 bases and J dropped 3; count of bases not matched to a gene: 3. CDR3 length: 14 amino acids. CDR3 sequence reads: CASSVGGLDYEQYF. DNA for the CDR3: TGTGCCAGCAGCGTAGGAGGACTAGACTACGAGCAGTACTTC.

The V and J genes are TRBV19 and TRBJ2-2, with D possibly being TRBD1 (6 bases). Germline V CDR1 and CDR2: LNHDA, SQIVND (reference sequence). This CDR3 contains 15 residues. The germline V and J ends were trimmed by 4 bases and 4 bases, with 13 bases remaining between them. This chain's CDR3 is CASSSATGPTGELFF. The CDR3 coding sequence is TGTGCCAGTAGTAGCGCCACAGGGCCCACCGGGGAGCTGTTTTTT.

This clone came up once. This rearrangement joins TRBV29-1 to TRBJ2-7; 7 positions agree with TRBD1. CDR3 length: 12 amino acids. J lost 4 bases, V lost 6 bases, and 6 bases had no gene match. CDR1 is SQVTM, CDR2 ANQGSEA, per germline. CDR3: CSVGTVPYEQYF. The CDR3, as DNA: TGCAGCGTGGGGACAGTCCCTTACGAGCAGTACTTC.

The chain has TRBV4-1 and TRBJ1-1, with D unresolved. CDR1 is MGHRA and CDR2 is YSYEKL in the germline V gene. Trimming shortened V by 1 base and J by 4 bases, and 16 bases separated the two germline ends. This CDR3 is 16 amino acids long. CDR3 protein: CASSQATAWRATEAFF. CDR3 nucleotides: TGCGCCAGCAGCCAAGCTACAGCATGGCGGGCCACTGAAGCTTTCTTT.

The V call is TRBV27, the J call TRBJ2-2; D is undetermined. The CDR3 is made up of 13 amino acids. Germline V CDR1 and CDR2: MNHEY, SMNVEV (reference sequence). V shed 2 bases and J shed 1 base, with 2 bases lying between them. This chain's CDR3 is CASSLLNTGELFF. CDR3 coding DNA: TGTGCCAGCAGTTTACTGAACACCGGGGAGCTGTTTTTT.

This clone was observed a single time. The DNA for the CDR3 is TGTGCCTGGACAGAAGGGTCGAACACTGAAGCTTTCTTT. This codes for CAWTEGSNTEAFF. V and J are TRBV30 and TRBJ1-1; D ambiguous. CDR3 length: 13 amino acids. Germline lookup yields CDR1 GTSNPN and CDR2 SVGIG (reference sequence). The ends were cut back, 4 bases at V and 1 base at J, with 10 bases in the middle.

The CDR3 reads CASSSPPYGYTF. As DNA, the CDR3 is TGCGCCAGCAGCTCCCCACCCTATGGCTACACCTTC. V gene TRBV5-1 combines with J gene TRBJ1-2; the D is unclear. This CDR3 has 12 residues. CDR1 SGHRS and CDR2 YFSETQ come from the germline V gene. Deletions cut 3 bases from V and 4 bases from J, with 7 bases between.